These 32 T cell receptor beta chains share one sample of origin, sequenced in a study of Ad26.COV2.S vaccination and SARS-CoV-2 variants. Treatment here: around 19 received Ad26.COV2.S at low or high dose, single or two shots; 5 received placebo; per-sample allocation not given. Samples were taken on day 63 after the first vaccine or placebo injection. This table comes from immunoSEQ multiplex PCR, and its TCRdb copy is limited to in-frame clones, with some not included. The table includes about 280,000 clones, more than 75% detected once. The material was peripheral blood, obtained in a trial of Ad26.COV2.S vaccine versus placebo. Source of these receptors: a person between 18 and 59 years old who received the Ad26.COV2.S COVID-19 vaccine or a placebo.

The rearrangement links TRBV6-1 to TRBJ1-2; TRBD1 might be the D (5 bases). V lost 2 bases and J lost 0, with 10 bases in between. Germline-derived CDR1 and CDR2 are MNHNS and SASEGT. CDR3 size: 15 residues. This CDR3 is CASSELGEPNYGYTF. Written as DNA, the CDR3 is TGTGCCAGCAGTGAACTGGGGGAGCCTAACTATGGCTACACCTTC.

This clone was seen a few times. The chain is built from TRBV7-2 and TRBJ1-2; 7 bases fit TRBD1. Germline V CDR1 and CDR2: SGHTA, FQGNSA. Losses at the gene ends were 5 bases for V and 8 bases for J; bases not matched to a gene: 8. The CDR3 runs to 13 residues. Written as DNA, the CDR3 is TGTGCCAGCAGCCCACAGGGGTTAAGGGGCTACACCTTC. Translation: CASSPQGLRGYTF.

This clone was counted a single time. The V call is TRBV6-2 or TRBV6-3, the J call TRBJ1-2, with TRBD1 identical over 9 bases. CDR1 is MNHEY, CDR2 SVGEGT, per germline. The CDR3 has 13 amino acids. V shed 2 bases and J 6 bases; nucleotides not matched to a gene: 1. CDR3 DNA: TGTGCCAGCAGTTACGGGACAGGGAATGGCTACACCTTC. Translating it yields CASSYGTGNGYTF.

In DNA, the CDR3 is TGTGCCAGTAGGTTCCGGTTTGGTGGCAACCCCACCGACACTGAAGCTTTCTTT. Translation gives CASRFRFGGNPTDTEAFF. This chain links TRBV19 with TRBJ1-1; D is uncertain. V was shortened by 6 bases and J by 3 bases, with 26 bases between the two germline ends. The CDR3 runs 18 residues. Per the germline V gene, CDR1 is LNHDA and CDR2 is SQIVND (reference sequence).

The chain recombines TRBV3-1 (or the pseudogene TRBV3-2) with TRBJ1-2; 7 bases are a match to TRBD1. This CDR3 is built from 14 residues. Germline CDR1 LGHDT, CDR2 YNNKEL (reference sequence). The junction had 1 base not matched to a gene; V was cut back by 0 bases and J by 3 bases. The CDR3 sequence is CASSQDRGDYGYTF. The CDR3 coding sequence is TGTGCCAGCAGCCAAGACAGGGGGGACTATGGCTACACCTTC.

This chain connects TRBV9 to TRBJ1-2; 8 bases are a match to TRBD1. CDR1 and CDR2 (germline): SGDLS, YYNGEE. J was trimmed by 4 bases and V by 2 bases; bases with no gene match: 4. The CDR3 totals 14 residues. The CDR3 here is CASSVDGQGYGYTF. DNA for the CDR3: TGTGCCAGCAGCGTCGATGGACAGGGCTATGGCTACACCTTC.

This clone appeared a few times. The chain couples TRBV29-1 to TRBJ2-2, with no clear D. The V end lost 1 base, the J end lost 7 bases, and 10 bases lay between the germline ends. Germline-derived CDR1 and CDR2 are SQVTM and ANQGSEA. This CDR3 is built from 13 residues. The CDR3 region has the DNA TGCAGCGTTGAAGGGCCCCGTCTCGGGGAGCTGTTTTTT. Protein product: CSVEGPRLGELFF.

This chain connects TRBV10-1 to TRBJ2-1; either TRBD1 or TRBD2 may supply D (5 bases each). Germline CDR1 reads WNHNN; CDR2 reads SYGVQD (reference sequence). The CDR3 is 17 amino acids. Trimming cost V 0 bases and J 13 bases, with 25 bases left between them. Written as DNA, the CDR3 is TGCGCCAGCAGTGAGTCAGGGGCAGGAAAACTCGGACTTCGCCAGTTCTTC. The encoded protein is CASSESGAGKLGLRQFF.

The V and J genes are TRBV2 and TRBJ2-5; the D is unclear. Germline V gene lookup returns CDR1 SNHLY and CDR2 FYNNEI. The CDR3 extends over 11 amino acids. Trimming removed 8 bases from V and 0 bases from J, with 4 bases in between. The CDR3 DNA follows: TGTGCCAGCTGGTACCAAGAGACCCAGTACTTC. Its protein is CASWYQETQYF.

This chain connects TRBV5-6 to TRBJ1-1; D unclear. Per the germline V gene, CDR1 is SGHDT and CDR2 is YYEEEE. The CDR3 covers 14 residues. V was cut by 1 base and J by 4 bases, with 11 bases left in between. This chain's CDR3 is CASSLRRTFTEAFF. For the CDR3, the DNA is TGTGCCAGCAGCTTGAGGCGGACCTTCACTGAAGCTTTCTTT.

The chain uses TRBV27 and TRBJ2-5; 7 bases fit TRBD1. After removal of 5 bases from V and 6 bases from J, the junction contained 12 bases not matched to a gene. Germline V gives CDR1 MNHEY, CDR2 SMNVEV (reference sequence). The CDR3 loop spans 15 amino acids. The CDR3 is CASSLRTGQTKTQYF. The DNA of the CDR3 is TGTGCCAGCAGTCTCAGGACAGGCCAAACGAAGACCCAGTACTTC.

This chain connects TRBV12-5 to TRBJ2-5; possibly TRBD1 for D (5 bases). This CDR3 comprises 15 residues. V gave up 4 bases and J gave up 5 bases, with 17 bases separating them. Germline V gene sequence: CDR1 LGHNT, CDR2 FRNRAP. The CDR3 DNA is TGTGCTAGTGGTTCCGGTACCAGGGAATTGGAGACCCAGTACTTC. Encoded protein: CASGSGTRELETQYF.

This chain connects TRBV6-4 to TRBJ1-5, with D unresolved. The CDR3 is 18 amino acids. Germline CDR1 MRHNA, CDR2 SNTAGT. Between the trimmed V and J ends, which lost 3 bases and 0 bases, there was a span of 18 bases. The CDR3 protein is CASSEFYVAPYSNQPQHF. The CDR3 nucleotides read TGTGCCAGCAGTGAATTCTATGTGGCACCGTATAGCAATCAGCCCCAGCATTTT.

J is TRBJ1-2 and V is TRBV11-2; the D is unclear. Germline V gives CDR1 SGHAT, CDR2 FQNNGV. The CDR3 length is 13 residues. V dropped 3 bases and J dropped 4 bases, with 9 bases sitting between them. In DNA form, the CDR3 reads TGTGCCAGCAGCTTGACGAATACCTATGGCTACACCTTC. This sequence encodes CASSLTNTYGYTF.

The sample holds one count of this clone. This rearrangement joins TRBV21-1 to TRBJ1-1; the table's D call, TRBD1, was not checked against the DNA. TRBV21-1 is an annotated pseudogene. The CDR3 spans 15 residues. CDR3: CASSKKAGPWAEAFF. CDR3 coding DNA: TGTGCCAGCAGCAAAAAGGCAGGCCCGTGGGCTGAAGCTTTCTTT.

CDR3 sequence reads: CASSRRTEQETQYF. CDR3 nucleotides: TGTGCCAGCAGCCGGAGGACAGAGCAAGAGACCCAGTACTTC. The chain couples TRBV7-9 to TRBJ2-5, with TRBD1 as a possible D gene (6 bases). Germline lookup yields CDR1 SEHNR and CDR2 FQNEAQ (reference sequence). CDR3 length: 14 residues. Trimming removed 5 bases from V and 2 bases from J, with 12 bases in between.

The chain is built from TRBV30 and TRBJ1-1; the D is unclear. The CDR3 consists of 13 residues. The germline V and J ends were trimmed by 0 bases and 4 bases, with 9 bases remaining between them. The germline CDR1 and CDR2 sequences are GTSNPN and SVGIG (reference sequence). CDR3 loop: CAWSVGRGTEAFF. The DNA for the CDR3 is TGTGCCTGGAGTGTTGGACGCGGCACTGAAGCTTTCTTT. Variable domain in full (rest from reference TRBV30 and TRBJ1-1): SQTIHQWPATLVQPVGSPLSLECTVEGTSNPNLYWYRQAAGRGLQLLFYSVGIGQISSEVPQNLSASRPQDRQFILSSKKLLLSDSGFYLCAWSVGRGTEAFFGQGTRLTVV.

This clone was detected a few times. This chain links TRBV30 with TRBJ1-1; D is perhaps TRBD1 (5 bases). The V end lost 5 bases, the J end lost 3 bases, and 16 bases lay between the germline ends. The CDR3 extends over 14 amino acids. Per germline, CDR1 GTSNPN and CDR2 SVGIG (reference sequence). CDR3 in amino acids: CAWDRSGLYTEAFF. The CDR3 nucleotides are TGTGCCTGGGACAGATCCGGGCTGTACACTGAAGCTTTCTTT.

This clone has a single count. The chain employs TRBV7-2 and TRBJ1-2; D is uncertain. V shed 1 base and J shed 4 bases, with 4 bases lying between them. Per germline, CDR1 SGHTA and CDR2 FQGNSA. The CDR3 is 12 residues long. CDR3 nucleotide sequence: TGTGCCAGCAGCTTAGGTATCTATGGCTACACCTTC. It yields the protein CASSLGIYGYTF. The complete variable domain, with remaining parts taken from reference TRBV7-2 and TRBJ1-2, reads GAGVSQSPSNKVTEKGKDVELRCDPISGHTALYWYRQSLGQGLEFLIYFQGNSAPDKSGLPSDRFSAERTGGSVSTLTIQRTQQEDSAVYLCASSLGIYGYTFGSGTRLTVV.

The chain links TRBV24-1 to TRBJ2-1, with TRBD2 matching 11 bases. The trim removed 3 bases at V and 6 bases at J, leaving 6 bases unmatched. Germline CDR1 is KGHDR and CDR2 is SFDVKD. This CDR3 has 16 residues. This chain's CDR3 is CATSDRTSGPFNEQFF. CDR3 bases: TGTGCCACCAGTGATAGGACTAGCGGGCCATTCAATGAGCAGTTCTTC.

The chain links TRBV12-3 or TRBV12-4 to TRBJ1-2; D is unclear. This CDR3 region has 12 residues. The V and J ends lost 7 bases and 2 bases respectively, with 8 bases between them. CDR3 protein: CASIGRNYGYTF. DNA of the CDR3: TGTGCCAGCATAGGTAGAAACTATGGCTACACCTTC.

CDR3 nucleotides: TGTGCCACTCCATTTAGGAACACTGAAGCTTTCTTT. It encodes CATPFRNTEAFF. This rearrangement joins TRBV2 to TRBJ1-1; D unresolved. This CDR3 is 12 amino acids long. The germline V and J ends were trimmed by 10 bases and 1 base, with 10 bases remaining between them. Germline V gene lookup returns CDR1 SNHLY and CDR2 FYNNEI.

The rearrangement uses TRBV2 and TRBJ2-5; no reliable D call. The CDR3 is 14 residues long. V gave up 3 bases and J gave up 4 bases, with 12 bases separating them. Looked up from germline, CDR1 is SNHLY and CDR2 is FYNNEI. For the CDR3, the DNA is TGTGCCAGCAGTGACCCGTCCACCTCAGAGACCCAGTACTTC. Residues: CASSDPSTSETQYF.

The chain joins TRBV5-1 to TRBJ2-7, with TRBD2 identical over 9 bases. This CDR3 comprises 15 residues. Germline trimming cut 4 bases from V and 5 bases from J; bases unmatched to any gene: 10. Germline loops: CDR1 SGHRS, CDR2 YFSETQ. CDR3 in amino acids: CASSDSSGVPHEQYF. The CDR3, as DNA: TGCGCCAGCAGCGACTCTAGCGGGGTACCCCACGAGCAGTACTTC.

The chain employs TRBV4-1 and TRBJ1-5; D gene uncertain. Germline V gene sequence: CDR1 MGHRA, CDR2 YSYEKL. This CDR3 comprises 17 residues. The V and J ends lost 0 bases and 1 base respectively, with 13 bases between them. The CDR3 reads CASSQEGRPGSNQPQHF. CDR3 DNA: TGCGCCAGCAGCCAAGAGGGCAGGCCGGGGAGCAATCAGCCCCAGCATTTT.

The rearrangement uses TRBV2 and TRBJ2-1, with D perhaps TRBD2 (6 bases). The ends were cut back, 6 bases at V and 0 bases at J, with 15 bases in the middle. Looked up from germline, CDR1 is SNHLY and CDR2 is FYNNEI. The CDR3 length is 16 residues. The CDR3 sequence is CASRGEEGSSYNEQFF. CDR3 nucleotide sequence: TGTGCCAGCAGGGGGGAGGAGGGGAGCTCCTACAATGAGCAGTTCTTC. Full variable domain (remainder filled in from reference TRBV2 and TRBJ2-1): EPEVTQTPSHQVTQMGQEVILRCVPISNHLYFYWYRQILGQKVEFLVSFYNNEISEKSEIFDDQFSVERPDGSNFTLKIRSTKLEDSAMYFCASRGEEGSSYNEQFFGPGTRLTVL.

The V gene is TRBV9, the J gene TRBJ2-2; a weak D match, TRBD1 (5 bases). The CDR3 is 15 amino acids. Trimming pared 0 bases from V and 4 bases from J, leaving 10 bases between. Germline V gives CDR1 SGDLS, CDR2 YYNGEE. The CDR3 nucleotides are TGTGCCAGCAGCGTAGTTGAAGGGGCCACCGGGGAGCTGTTTTTT. Amino acids: CASSVVEGATGELFF.

The chain has TRBV4-1 and TRBJ2-2; the D is unclear. Trimming left V 0 bases short and J 2 bases short, with 1 base between. This CDR3 spans 13 amino acids. The germline CDR1 and CDR2 sequences are MGHRA and YSYEKL. CDR3 in amino acids: CASSQENTGELFF. The CDR3 DNA sequence: TGCGCCAGCAGCCAAGAAAACACCGGGGAGCTGTTTTTT.

Notes on this clone: Other DNA sequences within the sample encode an identical CDR3. This rearrangement joins TRBV6-5 to TRBJ1-4, with D possibly TRBD1 on 6 matching bases. V was clipped by 6 bases and J by 8 bases, with 10 bases between them. Germline V lookup: CDR1 MNHEY, CDR2 SVGAGI. The CDR3 covers 12 residues. The CDR3: CASRKGGEKLFF. CDR3 DNA: TGTGCCAGCAGAAAAGGGGGGGAAAAACTGTTTTTT.

The V and J genes are TRBV6-1 and TRBJ1-2; D gene uncertain. The CDR3 sequence is 14 residues long. The germline V gene has CDR1 MNHNS and CDR2 SASEGT. Deletions cut 3 bases from V and 4 bases from J, with 12 bases between. The CDR3 DNA reads TGTGCCAGCAGTGAGCCGACCGAGGGCTATGGCTACACCTTC. It translates to CASSEPTEGYGYTF.

The chain combines TRBV10-2 with TRBJ2-2; D tentatively fits TRBD1 or TRBD2 (5 bases each). Germline CDR1 WSHSY, CDR2 SAAADI. V shed 5 bases and J shed 2 bases, with 12 bases lying between them. The CDR3 runs to 15 residues. The CDR3 region has the DNA TGCGCCAGCAGTACCAAGGGACGAAACACCGGGGAGCTGTTTTTT. It specifies CASSTKGRNTGELFF.

The chain employs TRBV28 and TRBJ1-2; 7 bases are a match to TRBD1. Losses at the gene ends were 6 bases for V and 4 bases for J; bases not matched to a gene: 8. The CDR3 loop spans 14 amino acids. CDR1 and CDR2 (germline): MDHEN, SYDVKM. This CDR3 is CASRTGTEPYGYTF. CDR3 DNA: TGTGCCAGCAGGACCGGGACAGAGCCCTATGGCTACACCTTC.